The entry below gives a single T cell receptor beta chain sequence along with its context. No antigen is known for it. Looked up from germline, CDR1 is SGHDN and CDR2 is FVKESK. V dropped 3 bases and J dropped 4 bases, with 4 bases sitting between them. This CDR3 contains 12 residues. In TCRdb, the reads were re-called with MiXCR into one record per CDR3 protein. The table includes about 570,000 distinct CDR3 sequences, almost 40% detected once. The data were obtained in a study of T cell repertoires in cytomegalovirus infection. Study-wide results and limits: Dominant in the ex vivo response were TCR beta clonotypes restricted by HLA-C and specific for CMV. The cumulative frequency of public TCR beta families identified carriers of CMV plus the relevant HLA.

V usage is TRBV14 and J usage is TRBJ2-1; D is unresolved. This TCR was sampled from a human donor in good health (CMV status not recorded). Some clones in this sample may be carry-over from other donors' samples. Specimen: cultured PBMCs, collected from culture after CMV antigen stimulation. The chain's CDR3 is CASSHGYNEQFF. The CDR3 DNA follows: TGTGCCAGCAGCCACGGGTACAATGAGCAGTTCTTC.